These 13 T cell receptor beta chains originate from one sample sequenced in a study of blood T cell repertoires in COVID-19. TCRdb keeps only in-frame clones here, not all; method: immunoSEQ multiplex PCR. The sample holds some 260,000 clones, approximately 79% seen once. Sample: PBMCs or T cells enriched from blood (not recorded which). The receptors originated from a young man with acute COVID-19.

Worth noting for this clone: The junction differs from germline at one of its ends, possibly a read error. The chain joins TRBV5-1 to TRBJ1-1, with D possibly matching TRBD1 (5 bases). From germline, CDR1 is SGHRS and CDR2 YFSETQ. The CDR3 sequence is 12 residues long. The CDR3 region is CASSFSGMQAFF. For the CDR3, the DNA is TGTGCCAGCAGCTTCTCAGGGATGCAAGCTTTCTTT.

V and J are TRBV11-3 and TRBJ1-1; D remains ambiguous. CDR1 SGHNT and CDR2 YENEEA come from the germline V gene. The CDR3 has 16 amino acids. V dropped 0 bases and J dropped 1 base, with 12 bases sitting between them. CDR3 protein: CASSLDFWARNTEAFF. For the CDR3, the DNA is TGTGCCAGCAGCTTAGATTTCTGGGCAAGGAACACTGAAGCTTTCTTT.

CDR3 in amino acids: CASSPGGKSPLHF. As DNA, the CDR3 is TGTGCCAGCAGCCCCGGGGGGAAGTCACCCCTCCACTTT. The rearrangement joins TRBV7-9 to TRBJ1-6; maybe TRBD1 (5 bases). The CDR3 has 13 residues. CDR1 and CDR2 (germline): SEHNR, FQNEAQ (reference sequence). With 5 bases removed from V and 10 bases from J, the gap between germline ends came to 12 bases.

The V gene is TRBV24-1, the J gene TRBJ2-2; 10 bases map to TRBD1. Germline CDR1 and CDR2: KGHDR and SFDVKD. Germline trimming cut 4 bases from V and 3 bases from J; bases unmatched to any gene: 4. The CDR3 is 16 amino acids. CDR3 protein: CATSDLDRGDTGELFF. For the CDR3, the DNA is TGTGCCACCAGTGACTTGGACAGGGGGGACACCGGGGAGCTGTTTTTT.

The CDR3, as DNA: TGTGCCAGTAGTATTGGGAGAAGCGTCCAAGAGACCCAGTACTTC. Its translation: CASSIGRSVQETQYF. J is TRBJ2-5 and V is TRBV19; maybe TRBD2 (5 bases). CDR1 is LNHDA, CDR2 SQIVND, per germline (reference sequence). This CDR3 region has 15 residues. Trimming pared 3 bases from V and 1 base from J, leaving 12 bases between.

This chain joins TRBV6-5 and TRBJ2-5; TRBD1 agrees at 10 bases. The CDR3 sequence is 13 residues long. Germline V CDR1 and CDR2: MNHEY, SVGAGI. Unmatched junction bases numbered 4, after V lost 8 bases and J lost 4 bases. Here the CDR3 reads CASERTGGETQYF. The CDR3 DNA sequence: TGTGCCAGCGAAAGGACAGGGGGAGAGACCCAGTACTTC.

Concerning this clone: The germline gene is not matched at one end of the junction; a read error may be the cause. This chain uses TRBV5-1 with TRBJ1-1; TRBD1 is a possible D gene (6 bases). The germline CDR1 and CDR2 sequences are SGHRS and YFSETQ. CDR3 length: 16 residues. The CDR3, as DNA: TGTGCCAGCAGCTTGCCGACAGGACCTAAGAACACTGAAGCTTTCTTT. It specifies CASSLPTGPKNTEAFF.

V gene TRBV7-9 combines with J gene TRBJ2-5; D gene unclear. Germline V gene sequence: CDR1 SEHNR, CDR2 FQNEAQ (reference sequence). The CDR3 is 15 residues long. V lost 5 bases and J 4 bases, leaving 17 bases between the germline ends. The CDR3 nucleotides read TGTGCCAGCAGCCCCAGCGAGGTACGCCGAGAGACCCAGTACTTC. It yields the protein CASSPSEVRRETQYF.

V and J are TRBV18 and TRBJ2-3, with D perhaps TRBD2 (5 bases). The germline V gene has CDR1 KGHSH and CDR2 LQKENI. The ends were cut back, 3 bases at V and 1 base at J, with 8 bases in the middle. The CDR3 sequence is 14 residues long. In DNA form, the CDR3 reads TGTGCCAGCTCACCCCGGGAAGGCACAGATACGCAGTATTTT. Residues: CASSPREGTDTQYF.

CDR3 region: CASTIQTGENEKLFF. CDR3 nucleotides: TGTGCCAGCACCATTCAGACAGGGGAGAATGAAAAACTGTTTTTT. The rearrangement links TRBV7-9 to TRBJ1-4; 8 bases are a match to TRBD1. CDR3 length: 15 amino acids. Germline CDR1 reads SEHNR; CDR2 reads FQNEAQ (reference sequence). The V segment lost 7 bases and the J segment 5 bases; nucleotides outside the gene matches: 9.

V is TRBV11-2 and J is TRBJ2-7; D might be TRBD1 (6 bases). V lost 2 bases, J lost 3 bases, and 8 bases lay in between. Germline CDR1 reads SGHAT; CDR2 reads FQNNGV. This CDR3 has 13 residues. The CDR3 nucleotides are TGTGCCAGCAGCTTACGACAGGACTACGAGCAGTACGTC. It yields the protein CASSLRQDYEQYV.

This clone came up once. V usage is TRBV7-9 and J usage is TRBJ1-2; D gene ambiguous. Trimming pared 4 bases from V and 1 base from J, leaving 4 bases between. Germline V CDR1 and CDR2: SEHNR, FQNEAQ (reference sequence). The CDR3 extends over 12 amino acids. DNA of the CDR3: TGTGCCAGCAGCTCAGATAACTATGGCTACACCTTC. This gives the protein CASSSDNYGYTF.

In DNA, the CDR3 is TGTGCCAGCAGCGTAGGGTCTAGCGGGAGATTAGGGTCCTACAATGAGCAGTTCTTC. Protein: CASSVGSSGRLGSYNEQFF. J is TRBJ2-1 and V is TRBV9, with 10 nucleotides matching TRBD2. Germline CDR1 SGDLS, CDR2 YYNGEE. This CDR3 contains 19 residues. Germline trimming cut 0 bases from V and 1 base from J; bases unmatched to any gene: 10. Filled out from reference TRBV9 and TRBJ2-1, the complete variable domain reads DSGVTQTPKHLITATGQRVTLRCSPRSGDLSVYWYQQSLDQGLQFLIQYYNGEERAKGNILERFSAQQFPDLHSELNLSSLELGDSALYFCASSVGSSGRLGSYNEQFFGPGTRLTVL.